This T cell receptor beta chain appears in the sequencing data of a study of OX40 agonist ivuxolimab in advanced cancers. The assay was immunoSEQ multiplex PCR, and TCRdb's table has in-frame clones only and misses some. The sample includes approximately 82,000 clones, approximately 85% of them seen just once. The CDR3 is made up of 15 amino acids. Germline lookup yields CDR1 SGHRS and CDR2 YFSETQ. Trimming cost V 3 bases and J 0 bases; bases outside gene matches: 2. This clone turned up a few times. The TCR originated in an adult with an advanced solid tumor such as melanoma, head and neck, liver or kidney cancer. V and J are TRBV5-1 and TRBJ1-1, with 10 bases identical to TRBD1. Source: CD4+ or CD8+ T cells sorted from blood, taken in a trial of the OX40 agonist ivuxolimab. The CDR3: CASSWTGGLNTEAFF. The CDR3 region has the DNA TGCGCCAGCAGCTGGACAGGGGGGCTGAACACTGAAGCTTTCTTT. Full variable domain (outside the CDR3, taken from reference TRBV5-1 and TRBJ1-1): KAGVTQTPRYLIKTRGQQVTLSCSPISGHRSVSWYQQTPGQGLQFLFEYFSETQRNKGNFPGRFSGRQFSNSRSEMNVSTLELGDSALYLCASSWTGGLNTEAFFGQGTRLTVV.